The text below deals with one TCR beta chain. The identical CDR3 is also encoded by other nucleotide sequences in the sample. The germline CDR1 and CDR2 sequences are LNHDA and SQIVND (reference sequence). The CDR3 runs to 14 residues. V gave up 6 bases and J gave up 6 bases; unmatched junction bases: 6. The sample is drawn from a study of blood T cell repertoires in COVID-19. In the study overall: From T cells, B-cell-depleted T cells, or PBMCs came the material, which was cDNA or gDNA.

Residents of 24 US areas, aged 18 to 89 years, made up the participants. Cohorts were determined from participant-reported clinical history. Using immunoSEQ multiplex PCR, the repertoire was profiled, and TCRdb retains in-frame clones only, with some absent. The table includes 250,000 or so clones, around 93% detected once. Sequences were obtained from PBMCs or T cells enriched from blood (not recorded which). The clonotype comes from a human donor in a cohort exposed to, infected with or recovered from COVID-19 (not recorded which). The donor label of this sample is uncertain. This chain connects TRBV19 to TRBJ1-5, with TRBD1 identical over 9 bases. CDR3 in DNA: TGTGCCAGTAGCGCCACAGGGGGCGGTCAGCCCCAGCATTTT. Protein: CASSATGGGQPQHF.